The clone carrying this T cell receptor (beta chain) came up many times. What it recognizes is unknown. The sample originates from a study of T cells after yellow fever vaccination. The study, taken as a whole, reports: Post-booster repertoires again held most primary-vaccination clones (roughly 96% CD4, over 80% CD8). The secondary response was weaker but peaked faster, day 5 versus 15.

Template-switching 5'RACE yielded the TCR cDNA; a universal primer site and UMIs were added in the process. Each CDR3 protein gets one entry after TCRdb re-called the 5' RACE reads with MiXCR. This sample has hundreds of thousands of distinct CDR3 sequences; roughly 8.7% occur once, and the top ten carry roughly 18%. This CDR3 region has 15 residues. In germline, CDR1 is ENHRY, CDR2 SYGVKD. With 10 bases removed from V and 2 bases from J, the gap between germline ends came to 19 bases. This clonotype was sampled from a man aged 18 to 30 who received the YFV17D yellow fever vaccine. The chain joins TRBV10-3 to TRBJ2-3; weak D call: TRBD1 (6 bases). This sample comprised PBMCs, obtained on the day of the first yellow fever vaccination. CDR3 sequence reads: CATERQAKSTDTQYF. The CDR3 DNA sequence: TGTGCCACCGAAAGACAGGCTAAATCCACAGATACGCAGTATTTT.